This T cell receptor (beta chain) was identified in a study of CD8+ T cells in alopecia areata. Whole-study context: Treatment ran 6 to 18 months, with 6 months of follow-up afterward.

Treatment: oral pan-JAK inhibitor, 5-10 mg twice daily. It was cDNA, reverse transcribed from extracted RNA, that served as the sequencing template. Produced via immunoSEQ multiplex PCR; TCRdb's table is partial and in-frame only. The sample holds 190,000 or so clones, about 60% seen once. V was shortened by 1 base and J by 0 bases, with 1 base between the two germline ends. This CDR3 comprises 12 residues. Germline V gives CDR1 SGDLS, CDR2 YYNGEE. This material consisted of CD8+ T cells sorted from blood, taken at week 24, from a patient treated with tofacitinib. The sequence derives from a human donor with alopecia areata. The chain has TRBV9 and TRBJ1-2; D is ambiguous. In DNA form, the CDR3 reads TGTGCCAGCAGCGTAACTAACTATGGCTACACCTTC. Encoded protein: CASSVTNYGYTF.